This T cell receptor (beta chain) originates from a study of OX40 agonist ivuxolimab in advanced cancers. Study-wide context: The group had a mean age of 60 years, ranged from roughly 23 to 79, and was approximately 81% male.

V was pared by 4 bases and J by 4 bases, with 13 bases between. The V gene's germline CDR1 is SGHRS and CDR2 YFSETQ. This CDR3 is 14 amino acids long. The study's findings and limits: Low normalized T-cell clonal expansion was additionally recorded for some nonresponders. Blood T cells, both CD4+ and CD8+, expanded clonally by week 6 at 0.1 to 3.0 mg/kg.

The table came from immunoSEQ multiplex PCR; TCRdb's copy has only in-frame clones and leaves some out. The sample has tens of thousands of clones, 84% seen once. A word on this clone: Antigen unknown.

This sample comprised CD4+ or CD8+ T cells sorted from blood, obtained in a trial of the OX40 agonist ivuxolimab. The chain links TRBV5-1 to TRBJ2-3; D not certain. The receptor's source is an adult with an advanced solid tumor such as melanoma, head and neck, liver or kidney cancer. The CDR3 DNA is TGCGCCAGCAGCGTTGCAACTACATCAGATACGCAGTATTTT. Translated, it gives CASSVATTSDTQYF. Combining the CDR3 with reference TRBV5-1 and TRBJ2-3 gives the whole variable domain KAGVTQTPRYLIKTRGQQVTLSCSPISGHRSVSWYQQTPGQGLQFLFEYFSETQRNKGNFPGRFSGRQFSNSRSEMNVSTLELGDSALYLCASSVATTSDTQYFGPGTRLTVL.